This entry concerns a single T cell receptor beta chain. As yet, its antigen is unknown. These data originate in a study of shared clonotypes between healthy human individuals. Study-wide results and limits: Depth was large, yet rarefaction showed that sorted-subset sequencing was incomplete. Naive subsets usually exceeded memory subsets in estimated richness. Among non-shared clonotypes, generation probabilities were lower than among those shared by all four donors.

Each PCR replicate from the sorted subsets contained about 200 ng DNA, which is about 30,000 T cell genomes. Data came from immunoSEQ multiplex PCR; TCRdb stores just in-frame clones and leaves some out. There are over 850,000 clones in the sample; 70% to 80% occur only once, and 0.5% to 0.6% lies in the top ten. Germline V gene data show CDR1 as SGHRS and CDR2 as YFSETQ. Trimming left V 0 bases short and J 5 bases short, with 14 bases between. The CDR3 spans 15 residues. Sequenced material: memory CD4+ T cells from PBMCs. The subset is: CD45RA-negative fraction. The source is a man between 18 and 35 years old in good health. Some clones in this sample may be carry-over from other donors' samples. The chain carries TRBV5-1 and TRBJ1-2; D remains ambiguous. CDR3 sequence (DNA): TGCGCCAGCAGCTTGGCACAGATAACCCCTTATGGCTACACCTTC. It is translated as CASSLAQITPYGYTF.